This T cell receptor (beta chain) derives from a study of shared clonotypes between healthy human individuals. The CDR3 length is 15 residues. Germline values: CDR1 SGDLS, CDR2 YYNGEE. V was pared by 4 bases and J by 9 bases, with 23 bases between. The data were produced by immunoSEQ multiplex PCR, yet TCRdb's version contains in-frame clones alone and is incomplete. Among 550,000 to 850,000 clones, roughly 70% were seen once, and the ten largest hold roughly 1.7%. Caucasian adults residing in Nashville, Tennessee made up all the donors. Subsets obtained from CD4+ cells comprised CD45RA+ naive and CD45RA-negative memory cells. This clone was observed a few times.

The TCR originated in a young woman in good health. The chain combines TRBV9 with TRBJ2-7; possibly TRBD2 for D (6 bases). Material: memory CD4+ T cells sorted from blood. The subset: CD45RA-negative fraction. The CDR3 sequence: CASSLVGSAEEGQYF. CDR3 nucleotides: TGTGCCAGCAGCCTCGTTGGATCAGCGGAGGAGGGGCAGTACTTC.